A selection of T cell receptor beta chains follows, all from one sample in a study of vaccination and CD4 T cells after COVID-19. These TCRs are of unknown antigen specificity. TCRdb reanalysed the PCR reads using MiXCR and keeps one entry per CDR3 protein. The sample consists of over 15,000 distinct CDR3 sequences, 30% to 45% of them appearing once. Material: cultured CD4+ T cells from blood. The receptor set was obtained from a human donor with COVID-19. Each CDR3 is given without its conserved first and last residue. A D gene is named only where the DNA matches it firmly.

d_gene	v_gene	CDR3aa
.	TRBV20-1	SARVQGIHEQY
.	TRBV28	ASTLGGASGYT
TRBD1	TRBV7-8	ASSLASGQVRYEQY
.	TRBV30	AWSAGKEHYGYT
TRBD1	TRBV19	ASTTDRGDSSNQPQH
TRBD2	TRBV6-5	ASSWGLAGSYNEQF
TRBD2	TRBV20-1	SATLLAGGPGETQY
TRBD2	TRBV5-6	ASSLVLAGGAKNIQY
.	TRBV6-5	ASSYAQGETF
TRBD1	TRBV4-3	ASSQLMTGEQPQH
.	TRBV4-1	ASSQDNKGVYQPQH
.	TRBV6-1	ASSEGTGYNQPQH
TRBD1	TRBV7-2	ASSPGTGSLHEQF
.	TRBV6-1	ASKLRGSIYEQY
.	TRBV5-1	ASSWGEAPTRGNQPQH
.	TRBV11-2	ASSLAGAGTGNTIY
.	TRBV29-1	SVEVISTEAF
TRBD1	TRBV25-1	ASRDRGADTQY
TRBD1	TRBV7-9	AAPGGGSEMAF
TRBD1	TRBV7-6	ASSITGGDTEAF
TRBD1	TRBV9	ASSEPQGAHTEAF
.	TRBV9	ASSVEGSGNQPQH
.	TRBV28	ASSLADRMGPNYGYT
TRBD1	TRBV12-3/TRBV12-4	ASTNSRTGGWGTEAF
.	TRBV27	ASSFNWERETQY
.	TRBV12-3/TRBV12-4	ASRLIQGNGDQPQH
.	TRBV18	ASSPTRMVTEAF
.	TRBV2	ASSRPGTYEGELF
TRBD1	TRBV10-3	AALTGTGGADTQY
TRBD1	TRBV20-1	SAKNPPGQGRGPQH
TRBD2	TRBV20-1	SAHGLAGDNEQF
.	TRBV18	ASSRTAMAETQY
.	TRBV11-2	ASSLEGETQY
TRBD2	TRBV19	ASRLSSGGAETQY
.	TRBV7-7	ASSFSDRSVTGELF
TRBD1	TRBV27	ANSFRGQGPYEQY
.	TRBV25-1	ASSDHRLSYEQY
TRBD1	TRBV10-3	AISESPGTGRGYT
.	TRBV20-1	SARATGANQPQH
.	TRBV27	ASSHRFGASYGYT
.	TRBV20-1	SARWGETQY
TRBD1	TRBV5-4	ASSLGQGAVGYT
.	TRBV6-1	ASKEGGSGNTIY
TRBD2	TRBV19	ASSTRSGGGTDTQY
TRBD2	TRBV7-9	ASSSRASGPLRADTQY
TRBD1	TRBV6-5	ASSYPTGTGLYEQY
.	TRBV27	ASSITWTDYEQY
.	TRBV30	AWRSGGGGIGQPQH
.	TRBV19	ASQGYNSPLH
.	TRBV20-1	SANSPGGIVYGYT
.	TRBV5-8	ASSLNPNSPLH
TRBD2	TRBV20-1	SARDRFAAGSGRDNEQF
.	TRBV2	ASSRSPGANEQF
.	TRBV12-5	ASGRNEQY
.	TRBV5-1	ASSLDGPPQH
.	TRBV6-1	ASSRDSSLSSGNTIY
TRBD1	TRBV7-2	ASSIRGENGYT
TRBD1	TRBV20-1	SAASGTGGNEQY
.	TRBV18	ASSSLTGLNQPQH
.	TRBV7-9	ASSPRTVSSYEQY